The 10 T cell receptor beta chains given below trace back to one sample, sequenced in a study of a mutant IDH1 vaccine in newly diagnosed glioma. Time point specified: week 35, safety follow-up. All doses held 300 ug of mutant IDH1 20-mer peptide, with topical imiquimod. The assay was immunoSEQ multiplex PCR, and TCRdb's table has in-frame clones only and misses some. The sample includes about 54,000 clones, around 84% seen only once; the top ten take approximately 4%. These TCRs are of unknown antigen specificity. Sequencing was performed on PBMCs, taken from a glioma patient whose treatment included an IDH1 peptide vaccine. These receptors all come from a woman aged 18-35 years with glioma.

The genes are TRBV19 and TRBJ1-1, with 7 nucleotides matching TRBD1. CDR1 is LNHDA and CDR2 is SQIVND in the germline V gene (reference sequence). Trimming removed 3 bases from V and 5 bases from J; junction bases left unmatched: 6. The CDR3 has 14 residues. The CDR3 loop is CASSMDRRRTEAFF. The CDR3 DNA sequence: TGTGCCAGTAGTATGGACAGGCGGAGGACTGAAGCTTTCTTT.

The chain has TRBV4-3 and TRBJ2-6; D ambiguous. Trimming removed 4 bases from V and 3 bases from J, with 7 bases in between. Germline CDR1 LGHNA, CDR2 YSLEER. The CDR3 contains 14 residues. Written as DNA, the CDR3 is TGCGCCAGCAGCCCGGTTCATGGGGCCAACGTCCTGACTTTC. Protein sequence: CASSPVHGANVLTF.

CDR3 loop: CASSPGTGSEQYF. For the CDR3, the DNA is TGCGCCAGCAGCCCCGGGACAGGGTCCGAGCAGTACTTC. The chain recombines TRBV5-1 with TRBJ2-7, with TRBD1 identical over 9 bases. Unmatched junction bases numbered 5, after V lost 4 bases and J lost 6 bases. Germline CDR1 is SGHRS and CDR2 is YFSETQ. This CDR3 is 13 amino acids long.

The chain is built from TRBV7-2 and TRBJ2-5, with D possibly being TRBD1 (6 bases). Germline-derived CDR1 and CDR2 are SGHTA and FQGNSA. This CDR3 has 14 residues. V was cut by 4 bases and J by 2 bases, with 11 bases left in between. The CDR3 nucleotides are TGTGCCAGCAGCTCCCAGGGGTGGCAAGAGACCCAGTACTTC. It codes for CASSSQGWQETQYF.

The chain links TRBV28 to TRBJ1-2, with 7 bases that match TRBD1. With V trimmed by 7 bases and J by 8 bases, 7 bases remained unmatched. This CDR3 comprises 12 residues. CDR1 MDHEN and CDR2 SYDVKM come from the germline V gene. CDR3 coding DNA: TGTGCCAGCACTAGACAGGGCCTAGGCTACACCTTC. Its protein product is CASTRQGLGYTF.

This clone was recorded once. This rearrangement joins TRBV28 to TRBJ1-5, with D perhaps TRBD1 (6 bases). The CDR3 spans 14 residues. Germline V CDR1 and CDR2: MDHEN, SYDVKM. V was shortened by 5 bases and J by 5 bases, with 13 bases between the two germline ends. CDR3 coding DNA: TGTGCCAGCAGTACCCTAAGGGGGGATCAGCCCCAGCATTTT. Amino acids: CASSTLRGDQPQHF.

The rearrangement uses TRBV19 and TRBJ1-1, with D unresolved. Germline V gene sequence: CDR1 LNHDA, CDR2 SQIVND (reference sequence). The germline V and J ends were trimmed by 4 bases and 4 bases, with 10 bases remaining between them. The CDR3 contains 13 residues. The CDR3, as DNA: TGTGCCAGTAGTAAGAAGGGAATCACTGAAGCTTTCTTT. This gives the protein CASSKKGITEAFF.

The V call is TRBV5-4, the J call TRBJ2-2; D is undetermined. V was shortened by 4 bases and J by 3 bases, with 4 bases between the two germline ends. The CDR3 has 12 residues. CDR1 is SGHNT and CDR2 is YYREEE in the germline V gene (reference sequence). The CDR3 protein is CASSRDTGELFF. CDR3 sequence (DNA): TGTGCCAGCAGCCGGGACACCGGGGAGCTGTTTTTT.

Remarks on this clone: Within the sample, other DNA sequences also encode this same CDR3. J is TRBJ1-1 and V is TRBV29-1; D is undetermined. Trimming shortened V by 4 bases and J by 5 bases, and 8 bases separated the two germline ends. The CDR3 runs 11 residues. Per the germline V gene, CDR1 is SQVTM and CDR2 is ANQGSEA. The CDR3 region has the DNA TGCAGCGTTGGAGGTGGGACTGAAGCTTTCTTT. Amino acids: CSVGGGTEAFF.

The chain carries TRBV7-9 and TRBJ1-6; TRBD1 matches 7 bases. The CDR3 length is 14 residues. The V segment lost 4 bases and the J segment 4 bases; nucleotides outside the gene matches: 1. Germline V gives CDR1 SEHNR, CDR2 FQNEAQ (reference sequence). CDR3 protein: CASSSTGYNSPLHF. Written as DNA, the CDR3 is TGTGCCAGCAGCTCGACAGGGTATAATTCACCCCTCCACTTT.